Each of the 32 T cell receptor beta chains below was sequenced from the same sample in a study of blood T cell repertoires in COVID-19. TCRdb's table, derived via immunoSEQ multiplex PCR, lists solely in-frame clones and lacks some. Among 200,000 to 250,000 clones listed, approximately 80% were seen once. Sequencing used peripheral blood. These receptors were obtained from a young man who had recovered from COVID-19.

V is TRBV28 and J is TRBJ1-4; D is perhaps TRBD1 (5 bases). CDR1 is MDHEN, CDR2 SYDVKM, per germline. CDR3 length equals 17 residues. V gave up 7 bases and J gave up 2 bases, with 20 bases separating them. CDR3 DNA: TGTGCCAGCACCCCCAGAGGGGCGGGATTCACTAATGAAAAACTGTTTTTT. It is translated as CASTPRGAGFTNEKLFF.

The V call is TRBV2, the J call TRBJ1-1, with TRBD1 matching 8 bases. CDR1 and CDR2 (germline): SNHLY, FYNNEI. This CDR3 has 18 amino acids. The V gene end was trimmed by 4 bases and the J gene end by 1 base; junction bases not matched to a gene: 14. The CDR3 DNA reads TGTGCCAGCAGTGGTCGCGGGGAGGACAGGGCTACGAACACTGAAGCTTTCTTT. Its translation is CASSGRGEDRATNTEAFF.

The chain combines TRBV18 with TRBJ2-7; 7 nucleotides align to TRBD1. Looked up from germline, CDR1 is KGHSH and CDR2 is LQKENI. The length of the CDR3 is 17 residues. V was clipped by 3 bases and J by 0 bases; unmatched bases: 11. CDR3: CASSPSTGVLSSYEQYV. The DNA for the CDR3 is TGTGCCAGCTCACCGAGTACAGGGGTCCTATCCTCCTACGAGCAGTACGTC.

The V gene is TRBV6-5, the J gene TRBJ2-2; no clear D. The V end lost 2 bases, the J end lost 4 bases, and 11 bases lay between the germline ends. The CDR3 extends over 15 amino acids. In germline, CDR1 is MNHEY, CDR2 SVGAGI. The CDR3 reads CASSYRLDSTGELFF. CDR3 in DNA: TGTGCCAGCAGTTACCGCCTAGATAGCACCGGGGAGCTGTTTTTT.

The chain joins TRBV19 to TRBJ1-5, with a weak D call TRBD1 (6 bases). Between the trimmed V and J ends, which lost 8 bases and 3 bases, there was a span of 20 bases. Germline V gene data show CDR1 as LNHDA and CDR2 as SQIVND (reference sequence). This CDR3 region has 16 residues. CDR3 residues: CASETLPGQLNQPQHF. In DNA, the CDR3 is TGTGCCAGTGAGACACTACCCGGACAGCTCAATCAGCCCCAGCATTTT.

V and J are TRBV28 and TRBJ2-5; 8 bases align to TRBD2. The CDR3 is 14 amino acids. Germline V gene lookup returns CDR1 MDHEN and CDR2 SYDVKM. The V and J ends lost 7 bases and 5 bases, in that order; junction bases with no gene match: 9. CDR3 in amino acids: CASTSGGGLETQYF. CDR3 coding DNA: TGTGCCAGCACCTCCGGGGGGGGCCTTGAGACCCAGTACTTC. The whole variable domain, remainder taken from reference TRBV28 and TRBJ2-5, is DVKVTQSSRYLVKRTGEKVFLECVQDMDHENMFWYRQDPGLGLRLIYFSYDVKMKEKGDIPEGYSVSREKKERFSLILESASTNQTSMYLCASTSGGGLETQYFGPGTRLLVL.

The chain uses TRBV10-3 and TRBJ2-7; 8 nucleotides align to TRBD1. The CDR3 totals 12 residues. The germline gives CDR1 ENHRY, CDR2 SYGVKD. Trimming at V came to 6 bases and at J to 3 bases, leaving 1 base not matched to a gene. CDR3 amino acids: CAISGTGYEQYF. Here the CDR3 DNA reads TGTGCCATCAGCGGGACAGGCTACGAGCAGTACTTC.

The V and J genes are TRBV5-4 and TRBJ2-2; 7 bases fit TRBD1. Trimming cost V 5 bases and J 1 base; bases outside gene matches: 2. Germline V gene lookup returns CDR1 SGHNT and CDR2 YYREEE (reference sequence). CDR3 length equals 14 residues. DNA of the CDR3: TGTGCCAGCAGACGGGACAGGAACACCGGGGAGCTGTTTTTT. This encodes CASRRDRNTGELFF.

This clone came up many times. V and J are TRBV15 and TRBJ1-1; D is unclear. There are 16 residues in the CDR3. Germline loops: CDR1 LNHNV, CDR2 YYDKDF (reference sequence). The V and J ends lost 3 bases and 0 bases respectively, with 14 bases between them. DNA for the CDR3: TGTGCCACCAGCAGTTCCGATTCGGGGATGAACACTGAAGCTTTCTTT. Its protein product is CATSSSDSGMNTEAFF.

The gene calls are TRBV5-1 and TRBJ2-2; D is uncertain. The germline CDR1 and CDR2 sequences are SGHRS and YFSETQ. With 2 bases removed from V and 3 bases from J, the gap between germline ends came to 8 bases. The CDR3 has 14 residues. The CDR3 DNA sequence: TGCGCCAGCAGCTTTAGCCGAGACACCGGGGAGCTGTTTTTT. Amino acid sequence: CASSFSRDTGELFF.

The genes are TRBV4-1 and TRBJ1-4, with 7 bases fitting TRBD1. V was pared by 3 bases and J by 3 bases, with 4 bases of the junction left unmatched. Germline V lookup: CDR1 MGHRA, CDR2 YSYEKL. The CDR3 has 15 residues. DNA for the CDR3: TGCGCCAGCAGCCAGACAGGGACAGCTAATGAAAAACTGTTTTTT. As protein: CASSQTGTANEKLFF.

The genes are TRBV6-6 and TRBJ2-1; TRBD2 might be the D (6 bases). The germline V gene has CDR1 MNHNY and CDR2 SVGAGI (reference sequence). This CDR3 region has 13 residues. V was pared by 2 bases and J by 15 bases, with 17 bases between. The CDR3 nucleotides read TGTGCCAGCAGTTACCCCGAAGCGGGCAAGGCGTTCTTC. Its protein product is CASSYPEAGKAFF.

The count of this clone is one. The gene calls are TRBV3-1 (or the pseudogene TRBV3-2) and TRBJ2-3; D call uncertain. V lost 6 bases and J 1 base, leaving 5 bases between the germline ends. This CDR3 comprises 12 residues. CDR1 is LGHDT and CDR2 is YNNKEL in the germline V gene (reference sequence). The DNA of the CDR3 is TGTGCCAGCAGACACGGCACAGATACGCAGTATTTT. Protein: CASRHGTDTQYF.

V and J are TRBV7-8 and TRBJ2-1; tentative D call: TRBD1 (5 bases). CDR1 is SGHVS, CDR2 FQNEAQ, per germline. V was clipped by 5 bases and J by 9 bases, with 8 bases between them. The CDR3 consists of 11 residues. This CDR3 is CASSRGTEQFF. CDR3 nucleotides: TGTGCCAGCAGCAGGGGTACTGAGCAGTTCTTC. Looking up the rest from reference TRBV7-8 and TRBJ2-1 gives the full variable domain: GAGVSQSPRYKVAKRGQDVALRCDPISGHVSLFWYQQALGQGPEFLTYFQNEAQLDKSGLPSDRFFAERPEGSVSTLKIQRTQQEDSAVYLCASSRGTEQFFGPGTRLTVL.

This chain uses TRBV29-1 with TRBJ1-3; 7 bases are shared with TRBD1. V lost 7 bases, J lost 2 bases, and 5 bases stayed unmatched. The V gene's germline CDR1 is SQVTM and CDR2 ANQGSEA. The CDR3 totals 13 residues. The CDR3 spells CSAFTGAGNTIYF. The DNA for the CDR3 is TGCAGCGCGTTTACAGGGGCTGGAAACACCATATATTTT.

The chain uses TRBV19 and TRBJ2-7; no reliable D call. The CDR3 length is 12 residues. The germline V gene encodes CDR1 LNHDA and CDR2 SQIVND (reference sequence). V lost 3 bases and J 0 bases, leaving 3 bases between the germline ends. In DNA form, the CDR3 reads TGTGCCAGTAGTATCGGCTCCTACGAGCAGTACTTC. Its protein is CASSIGSYEQYF.

This clone occurred once. This chain links TRBV3-1 (or the pseudogene TRBV3-2) with TRBJ2-5; weak D call: TRBD2 (6 bases). The CDR3 covers 13 residues. V was pared by 4 bases and J by 3 bases, with 9 bases between. Germline CDR1 is LGHDT and CDR2 is YNNKEL (reference sequence). CDR3 amino acids: CASSLGLEETQYF. The DNA of the CDR3 is TGTGCCAGCAGCCTGGGACTGGAAGAGACCCAGTACTTC.

This clone was found once. The rearrangement links TRBV3-1 (or the pseudogene TRBV3-2) to TRBJ1-6; D not certain. Trimming stripped 6 bases from V and 0 bases from J, with 9 bases between. This CDR3 contains 15 residues. Looked up from germline, CDR1 is LGHDT and CDR2 is YNNKEL (reference sequence). CDR3 coding DNA: TGTGCCAGCAGGCGGTCTAGCTCCTATAATTCACCCCTCCACTTT. Encoded protein: CASRRSSSYNSPLHF.

The chain employs TRBV6-5 and TRBJ2-3; D is uncertain. The CDR3 spans 14 residues. CDR1 is MNHEY, CDR2 SVGAGI, per germline. The V and J ends lost 0 bases and 0 bases respectively, with 4 bases between them. CDR3 nucleotides: TGTGCCAGCAGTTACTCCGGGAGCACAGATACGCAGTATTTT. This gives the protein CASSYSGSTDTQYF.

With respect to this clone: Given a much more abundant clone one base away, this may be a read error. The CDR3 DNA sequence: TGTGCCAGCAGTCCGACAGGCTACGAGCAGTACTTC. Protein: CASSPTGYEQYF. This sequence joins TRBV27 and TRBJ2-7; maybe TRBD1 (6 bases). The germline gives CDR1 MNHEY, CDR2 SMNVEV (reference sequence). The CDR3 length is 12 residues. Trimming removed 5 bases from V and 3 bases from J, with 8 bases in between.

With regard to this clone: One junction end does not reproduce the germline sequence, and a read error may be involved. This rearrangement joins TRBV7-6 to TRBJ1-6; D call uncertain. Germline lookup yields CDR1 SGHVS and CDR2 FNYEAQ. CDR3 length equals 12 residues. CDR3: CASSYYNSPLHF. As DNA, the CDR3 is TGTGCCAGCAGCTACTATAACTCACCCCTCCACTTT.

This chain links TRBV11-2 with TRBJ2-4, with TRBD2 identical over 7 bases. V was pared by 6 bases and J by 0 bases, with 11 bases of the junction left unmatched. This CDR3 region has 17 residues. Germline loops: CDR1 SGHAT, CDR2 FQNNGV. The CDR3 region is CASRHTGTTLAKNIQYF. DNA for the CDR3: TGTGCCAGCAGACATACCGGGACTACCTTAGCCAAAAACATTCAGTACTTC.

CDR3 DNA sequence: TGTGCCACCAGCAGAGAGCGGGGAATTAATGAAAAACTGTTTTTT. Encoded protein: CATSRERGINEKLFF. The gene calls are TRBV15 and TRBJ1-4; no definite D call. The germline gives CDR1 LNHNV, CDR2 YYDKDF (reference sequence). The CDR3 is 15 residues long. The V gene lost 0 bases and the J gene lost 4 bases, with 9 bases spanning the gap.

This clone has a single count. The chain combines TRBV24-1 with TRBJ1-2, with D unclear. The CDR3 contains 14 residues. V gave up 0 bases and J gave up 7 bases, with 11 bases separating them. Germline values: CDR1 KGHDR, CDR2 SFDVKD. Written as DNA, the CDR3 is TGTGCCACCAGTGATTTGGAAGGGAGTGGTGGCTACACCTTC. Protein sequence: CATSDLEGSGGYTF.

This clone was counted once. V is TRBV5-5 and J is TRBJ2-5; 10 bases are a match to TRBD2. Trimming removed 1 base from V and 3 bases from J; junction bases left unmatched: 9. Germline CDR1 reads SGHKS; CDR2 reads YYEKEE (reference sequence). CDR3 size: 17 residues. CDR3 amino acids: CASSLWASGGSEETQYF. Here the CDR3 DNA reads TGTGCCAGCAGCTTGTGGGCTAGCGGGGGTTCGGAAGAGACCCAGTACTTC.

Comments on this clone: The sample contains more than one DNA sequence encoding this CDR3. The CDR3 protein is CASSQGGQPQHF. In nucleotides, the CDR3 is TGTGCCAGCAGCCAGGGGGGACAGCCCCAGCATTTT. The chain employs TRBV3-1 (or the pseudogene TRBV3-2) and TRBJ1-5, with D perhaps matching TRBD1 (5 bases). The germline V gene has CDR1 LGHDT and CDR2 YNNKEL (reference sequence). This CDR3 is 12 amino acids long. The V end was cut by 3 bases, the J end by 7 bases, with 7 bases between.

The V call is TRBV11-2, the J call TRBJ2-5; the D gene is possibly TRBD1 (5 bases). CDR3 length: 17 residues. The ends were cut back, 5 bases at V and 2 bases at J, with 21 bases in the middle. The germline gives CDR1 SGHAT, CDR2 FQNNGV. This CDR3 reads CASSPWWGGSSQETQYF. DNA for the CDR3: TGTGCCAGCAGCCCCTGGTGGGGCGGCAGTTCACAAGAGACCCAGTACTTC.

This chain uses TRBV4-1 with TRBJ2-5, with D maybe TRBD1 (6 bases). V dropped 0 bases and J dropped 0 bases, with 11 bases sitting between them. Germline V gene data show CDR1 as MGHRA and CDR2 as YSYEKL. The CDR3 extends over 16 amino acids. This CDR3 reads CASSQDQGLNQETQYF. For the CDR3, the DNA is TGCGCCAGCAGCCAAGATCAGGGGCTTAACCAAGAGACCCAGTACTTC.

The DNA for the CDR3 is TGTGCCAGCAGTTTCGAAGCGACAGGTAACAATGAGCAGTTCTTC. This sequence encodes CASSFEATGNNEQFF. This chain uses TRBV27 with TRBJ2-1; tentative D call: TRBD1 (6 bases). Trimming took 3 bases from V and 5 from J, leaving 14 bases between them. Germline CDR1 is MNHEY and CDR2 is SMNVEV (reference sequence). The CDR3 has 15 amino acids.

J is TRBJ2-7 and V is TRBV11-2, with 7 bases fitting TRBD2. The germline gives CDR1 SGHAT, CDR2 FQNNGV. This CDR3 has 16 residues. The trim removed 0 bases at V and 0 bases at J, leaving 5 bases unmatched. CDR3 protein: CASSLEPGRGSYEQYF. The DNA for the CDR3 is TGTGCCAGCAGCTTAGAACCAGGGAGGGGCTCCTACGAGCAGTACTTC.

V gene TRBV27 combines with J gene TRBJ2-1, with a tentative D call TRBD2 (6 bases). Germline V gene lookup returns CDR1 MNHEY and CDR2 SMNVEV (reference sequence). The CDR3 runs 14 residues. The V end was cut by 0 bases, the J end by 4 bases, with 7 bases between. The CDR3: CASSLSEGYNEQFF. The CDR3 nucleotides read TGTGCCAGCAGTTTATCGGAGGGGTACAATGAGCAGTTCTTC.

J is TRBJ1-3 and V is TRBV3-1 (or the pseudogene TRBV3-2), with TRBD1 matching over 10 bases. CDR1 LGHDT and CDR2 YNNKEL come from the germline V gene (reference sequence). The CDR3 contains 16 residues. J was trimmed by 4 bases and V by 4 bases; bases with no gene match: 7. CDR3 sequence reads: CASSPRQGAVGNTIYF. The CDR3 DNA sequence: TGTGCCAGCAGCCCACGACAGGGGGCAGTCGGAAACACCATATATTTT.